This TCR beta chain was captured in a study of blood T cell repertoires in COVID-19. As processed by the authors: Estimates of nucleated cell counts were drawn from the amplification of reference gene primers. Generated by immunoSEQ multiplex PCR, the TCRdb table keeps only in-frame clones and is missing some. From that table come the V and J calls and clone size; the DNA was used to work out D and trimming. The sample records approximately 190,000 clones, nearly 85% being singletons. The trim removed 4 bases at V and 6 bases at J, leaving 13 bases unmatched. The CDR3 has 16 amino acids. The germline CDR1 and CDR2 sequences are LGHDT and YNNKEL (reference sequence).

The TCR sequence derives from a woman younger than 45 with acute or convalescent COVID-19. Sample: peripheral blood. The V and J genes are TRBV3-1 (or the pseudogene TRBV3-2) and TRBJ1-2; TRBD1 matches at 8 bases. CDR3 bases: TGTGCCAGCAGCCGCGGGTTGGACAGGGCCCATGATGGCTACACCTTC. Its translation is CASSRGLDRAHDGYTF.